There are a few counts of the clone carrying this T cell receptor beta chain. The antigen is undetermined. This record comes from a study of T cells after yellow fever vaccination. Turning to the study itself: SMART-Seq v4 Ultra Low Input handled preparation of low-cell-number fractions. Notes on the study in general: Contamination of FACS-sorted repertoires by abundant clonotypes from the bulk population could occur.

Trimming removed 0 bases at V and 8 bases at J, with 14 bases between. The CDR3 spans 15 residues. The germline V gene encodes CDR1 SGHTA and CDR2 FQGTGA. TCRdb processed the 5' RACE reads anew with MiXCR; each CDR3 protein has one entry. The repertoire holds some 340,000 distinct CDR3 sequences, with about 4% as singletons. The chain joins TRBV7-3 to TRBJ2-1; D tentatively reads TRBD1 or TRBD2 (6 bases each). The sequence was obtained from a man aged 18 to 35 who received the YFV17D yellow fever vaccine. This sample comprised PBMCs, obtained 5 days after the yellow fever booster vaccination. The CDR3 here is CASSLTSGGIHEQFF. The CDR3 DNA sequence: TGTGCCAGCAGCTTAACGTCCGGGGGCATCCATGAGCAGTTCTTC.